The 17 T cell receptor beta chains below were found in one sample sequenced in a study of brain T cells in children with intractable seizures. Time point in this sample: blood from clinic visit 5 months post-surgery; TSC patient then seizure free. Sequenced by immunoSEQ multiplex PCR; TCRdb stores in-frame clones only, minus some. This table has about 340,000 clones, 93% appearing once. Sequencing was performed on peripheral blood, taken 4 to 6 months after surgery. The receptors shown here come from a boy less than two years old with tuberous sclerosis and intractable seizures.

V usage is TRBV11-2 and J usage is TRBJ2-7, with D possibly being TRBD2 (5 bases). CDR3 length: 15 residues. V was cut by 0 bases and J by 7 bases, with 16 bases left in between. Germline V gene lookup returns CDR1 SGHAT and CDR2 FQNNGV. This CDR3 is CASSLDPIGGREQYF. CDR3 DNA sequence: TGTGCCAGCAGCTTAGATCCGATAGGAGGCAGGGAGCAGTACTTC.

J is TRBJ2-3 and V is TRBV4-1; 9 nucleotides align to TRBD2. Per the germline V gene, CDR1 is MGHRA and CDR2 is YSYEKL. The V segment lost 2 bases and the J segment 0 bases; nucleotides outside the gene matches: 0. The CDR3 has 15 residues. In nucleotides, the CDR3 is TGCGCCAGCAGCCAACTAGCGGGGAGCACAGATACGCAGTATTTT. This codes for CASSQLAGSTDTQYF.

The rearrangement joins TRBV20-1 to TRBJ2-3; 13 bases match TRBD2. Per the germline V gene, CDR1 is DFQATT and CDR2 is SNEGSKA (reference sequence). The trim removed 3 bases at V and 2 bases at J, leaving 5 bases unmatched. CDR3 size: 16 residues. The CDR3 region is CSASLGLAGPTDTQYF. The CDR3 region has the DNA TGCAGTGCTAGTTTGGGACTAGCGGGACCCACAGATACGCAGTATTTT.

The chain is built from TRBV6-4 and TRBJ1-5, with D tentatively TRBD1 (6 bases). Germline CDR1 reads MRHNA; CDR2 reads SNTAGT. CDR3 length equals 14 residues. V was trimmed by 3 bases and J by 7 bases, leaving 13 bases between them. CDR3 bases: TGTGCCAGCAGTGAGTCAGGGGCAGGGCAGCCCCAGCATTTT. Encoded protein: CASSESGAGQPQHF.

The chain employs TRBV10-3 and TRBJ2-2, with 8 bases identical to TRBD2. The junction had 9 bases not matched to a gene; V was cut back by 3 bases and J by 6 bases. The CDR3 is 16 residues long. The germline CDR1 and CDR2 sequences are ENHRY and SYGVKD. The CDR3 here is CAISERGLAGSGELFF. DNA for the CDR3: TGTGCCATCAGTGAACGTGGACTAGCAGGGTCCGGGGAGCTGTTTTTT.

This clone was detected only once. The chain joins TRBV7-9 to TRBJ2-7; D is unresolved. V lost 5 bases, J lost 2 bases, and 13 bases lay in between. CDR1 and CDR2 (germline): SEHNR, FQNEAQ (reference sequence). The CDR3 length is 14 residues. In DNA form, the CDR3 reads TGTGCCAGCAGCCCGAACCAAGACCCCTACGAGCAGTACTTC. Protein sequence: CASSPNQDPYEQYF.

This clone has only one observation. The V gene is TRBV7-2, the J gene TRBJ2-1, with D perhaps TRBD1 or TRBD2 (6 bases each). CDR1 is SGHTA and CDR2 is FQGNSA in the germline V gene. This CDR3 region has 16 residues. Trimming shortened V by 1 base and J by 5 bases, and 15 bases separated the two germline ends. The CDR3 here is CASSLGRGLYDNEQFF. The DNA for the CDR3 is TGTGCCAGCAGCTTAGGCCGGGGGCTGTACGACAATGAGCAGTTCTTC.

The genes are TRBV11-3 and TRBJ2-7; TRBD1 matches 7 bases. This CDR3 has 13 residues. Germline CDR1 and CDR2: SGHNT and YENEEA. With V trimmed by 5 bases and J by 3 bases, 4 bases remained unmatched. The CDR3 region is CASSARDSYEQYF. The CDR3 nucleotides read TGTGCCAGCAGCGCCCGGGACAGCTACGAGCAGTACTTC.

This clone has more than one count but fewer than ten. The rearrangement uses TRBV6-1 and TRBJ1-1; no reliable D call. With 0 bases removed from V and 1 base from J, the gap between germline ends came to 9 bases. CDR1 and CDR2 from the germline V gene are MNHNS and SASEGT. The CDR3 has 15 residues. For the CDR3, the DNA is TGTGCCAGCAGTGAAGCGGCCCCGAGGAACACTGAAGCTTTCTTT. Its protein product is CASSEAAPRNTEAFF.

V is TRBV20-1 and J is TRBJ2-2; D not certain. The CDR3 is 13 amino acids. Germline loops: CDR1 DFQATT, CDR2 SNEGSKA (reference sequence). The germline V and J ends were trimmed by 3 bases and 6 bases, with 11 bases remaining between them. The CDR3 DNA reads as TGCAGTGCTAGTCCTCCGGGCCCCGGGGAGCTGTTTTTT. Translation: CSASPPGPGELFF.

The rearrangement links TRBV7-9 to TRBJ2-7, with D unresolved. This CDR3 has 12 amino acids. Germline-derived CDR1 and CDR2 are SEHNR and FQNEAQ (reference sequence). Trimming pared 3 bases from V and 7 bases from J, leaving 10 bases between. The CDR3 is CASSFNKLEQYF. The CDR3 nucleotides read TGTGCCAGCAGCTTCAACAAGCTGGAGCAGTACTTC.

The chain carries TRBV29-1 and TRBJ2-7; D remains ambiguous. Germline lookup yields CDR1 SQVTM and CDR2 ANQGSEA. This CDR3 is built from 11 residues. The ends were cut back, 0 bases at V and 9 bases at J, with 9 bases in the middle. CDR3 coding DNA: TGCAGCGTTGAAGATGGACGGAGGCAGTACTTC. It codes for CSVEDGRRQYF.

This clone has only a few counts. The chain has TRBV7-3 and TRBJ1-1, with TRBD1 matching over 10 bases. With V trimmed by 4 bases and J by 3 bases, 5 bases remained unmatched. The germline CDR1 and CDR2 sequences are SGHTA and FQGTGA. The CDR3 contains 15 residues. In DNA form, the CDR3 reads TGTGCCAGCAGCTCCCCCGGGACAGGGGACACTGAAGCTTTCTTT. Translated: CASSSPGTGDTEAFF.

The rearrangement joins TRBV4-2 to TRBJ1-6; D is unresolved. The V gene's germline CDR1 is LGHNA and CDR2 YNFKEQ. V lost 3 bases to trimming and J lost 7 bases, with 4 bases between them. The CDR3 spans 12 residues. The CDR3: CASSQSNSPLHF. The CDR3 nucleotides are TGTGCCAGCAGCCAGTCGAATTCACCCCTCCACTTT.

In its sample, this clone was seen once. The rearrangement joins TRBV10-3 to TRBJ1-1; possible D gene TRBD1, 6 bases. The germline gives CDR1 ENHRY, CDR2 SYGVKD. CDR3 size: 12 residues. Trimming removed 6 bases at V and 3 bases at J, with 8 bases between. The CDR3 DNA reads TGTGCCATCAGCCCAGGGGACACTGAAGCTTTCTTT. This sequence encodes CAISPGDTEAFF.

The V call is TRBV11-2, the J call TRBJ1-6; no clear D gene. The CDR3 extends over 14 amino acids. Germline V gives CDR1 SGHAT, CDR2 FQNNGV. V was pared by 5 bases and J by 10 bases, with 15 bases between. The CDR3 DNA follows: TGTGCCAGCAGCCCGGTCGGGGTGAACTCACCCCTCCACTTT. Amino acid sequence: CASSPVGVNSPLHF.

The rearrangement uses TRBV11-2 and TRBJ1-5; no reliable D call. V dropped 0 bases and J dropped 3 bases, with 15 bases sitting between them. CDR3 length: 17 residues. The germline V gene encodes CDR1 SGHAT and CDR2 FQNNGV. CDR3 region: CASSLDSAETHNQPQHF. The DNA for the CDR3 is TGTGCCAGCAGCTTAGATAGTGCCGAAACGCACAATCAGCCCCAGCATTTT.